One and the same sample provided the 13 T cell receptor beta chains below, sequenced in a study of blood T cell repertoires in COVID-19. Profiling relied on immunoSEQ multiplex PCR, and the TCRdb table lists in-frame clones only, not all of them. The sample gives 350,000 to 550,000 clones, 75% to 90% of which show up once; 4.3% is in the top ten. The specimen sequenced was peripheral blood. The source of these receptors is a woman aged 25-40 years with acute or convalescent COVID-19.

In its sample, this clone was seen a few times. The chain has TRBV30 and TRBJ2-7; possible D gene TRBD2, 5 bases. This CDR3 contains 15 residues. Germline V lookup: CDR1 GTSNPN, CDR2 SVGIG (reference sequence). Trimming cost V 2 bases and J 1 base, with 15 bases left between them. The CDR3: CAWSRPGSGSYEQYF. The CDR3 bases are TGTGCCTGGAGTCGCCCGGGGTCTGGGTCCTACGAGCAGTACTTC. The full variable domain, its missing parts supplied by reference TRBV30 and TRBJ2-7, is SQTIHQWPATLVQPVGSPLSLECTVEGTSNPNLYWYRQAAGRGLQLLFYSVGIGQISSEVPQNLSASRPQDRQFILSSKKLLLSDSGFYLCAWSRPGSGSYEQYFGPGTRLTVT.

This chain connects TRBV18 to TRBJ2-7, with 11 positions matching TRBD1. The CDR3 extends over 17 amino acids. J lost 4 bases, V lost 1 base, and 9 bases had no gene match. Germline-derived CDR1 and CDR2 are KGHSH and LQKENI. The CDR3 region is CASSPRVMGQGDYEQYF. CDR3 bases: TGTGCCAGCTCACCACGGGTGATGGGACAGGGGGATTACGAGCAGTACTTC.

The sample holds one count of this clone. The V gene is TRBV5-1, the J gene TRBJ2-5; 10 bases align to TRBD1. Germline V CDR1 and CDR2: SGHRS, YFSETQ. Germline trimming cut 3 bases from V and 0 bases from J; bases unmatched to any gene: 5. The CDR3 consists of 16 residues. The CDR3 bases are TGCGCCAGCAGCTGGGGGACAGGGGCGTACCAAGAGACCCAGTACTTC. Residues: CASSWGTGAYQETQYF.

This chain links TRBV7-2 with TRBJ2-3; 8 positions match TRBD2. The CDR3 loop spans 17 amino acids. Germline V lookup: CDR1 SGHTA, CDR2 FQGNSA. Trimming at V came to 1 base and at J to 2 bases, leaving 8 bases not matched to a gene. This chain's CDR3 is CASSLVGAGGYTDTQYF. DNA for the CDR3: TGTGCCAGCAGCTTAGTCGGCGCGGGGGGATACACAGATACGCAGTATTTT.

This clone was counted once. The CDR3 DNA reads as TGTGCCAGCAGCTGGACCGGGACAGGGGGACACGAGCAGTACTTC. This sequence encodes CASSWTGTGGHEQYF. The gene calls are TRBV6-5 and TRBJ2-7; the match to TRBD1 covers 11 bases. The CDR3 spans 15 residues. V gave up 6 bases and J gave up 5 bases; unmatched junction bases: 9. The germline V gene encodes CDR1 MNHEY and CDR2 SVGAGI.

The DNA of the CDR3 is TGTGCCAGTAGTATAGTCGGAGGGGTAGCGGTACAGCAGTTCTTC. Its translation: CASSIVGGVAVQQFF. V is TRBV19 and J is TRBJ2-1; maybe TRBD2 (6 bases). This CDR3 has 15 residues. CDR1 LNHDA and CDR2 SQIVND come from the germline V gene (reference sequence). V was clipped by 1 base and J by 11 bases, with 18 bases between them.

The genes are TRBV5-1 and TRBJ2-3, with a possible D match to TRBD2 (6 bases). Germline V gives CDR1 SGHRS, CDR2 YFSETQ. With 0 bases removed from V and 9 bases from J, the gap between germline ends came to 23 bases. The CDR3 consists of 17 residues. The CDR3 loop is CASSLEGRIGPRGTQYF. In DNA, the CDR3 is TGCGCCAGCAGCTTGGAAGGGAGAATTGGCCCCCGGGGGACGCAGTATTTT.

This rearrangement joins TRBV19 to TRBJ1-2, with 7 positions matching TRBD1. V was pared by 5 bases and J by 3 bases, with 6 bases of the junction left unmatched. This CDR3 is built from 14 residues. Germline V gene data show CDR1 as LNHDA and CDR2 as SQIVND (reference sequence). CDR3 in DNA: TGTGCCAGTAGTCGGGACAGACGATACTATGGCTACACCTTC. Its protein product is CASSRDRRYYGYTF. Supplemented by reference TRBV19 and TRBJ1-2, the full variable domain reads DGGITQSPKYLFRKEGQNVTLSCEQNLNHDAMYWYRQDPGQGLRLIYYSQIVNDFQKGDIAEGYSVSREKKESFPLTVTSAQKNPTAFYLCASSRDRRYYGYTFGSGTRLTVV.

The J gene is TRBJ2-7, the V gene TRBV2, with TRBD1 matching 8 bases. CDR3 length equals 15 residues. Per the germline V gene, CDR1 is SNHLY and CDR2 is FYNNEI. The J segment lost 7 bases and the V segment lost 5 bases, leaving 13 bases of the junction unmatched. The CDR3 protein is CASSRTGQVFGEQYF. DNA of the CDR3: TGTGCCAGCAGTAGGACGGGACAGGTCTTTGGGGAGCAGTACTTC. The variable domain in full, completed from reference TRBV2 and TRBJ2-7, reads EPEVTQTPSHQVTQMGQEVILRCVPISNHLYFYWYRQILGQKVEFLVSFYNNEISEKSEIFDDQFSVERPDGSNFTLKIRSTKLEDSAMYFCASSRTGQVFGEQYFGPGTRLTVT.

The chain employs TRBV11-2 and TRBJ2-3, with 7 bases lining up with TRBD1. There are 15 residues in the CDR3. Germline CDR1 SGHAT, CDR2 FQNNGV. The trim removed 5 bases at V and 5 bases at J, leaving 10 bases unmatched. For the CDR3, the DNA is TGTGCCAGCAGCCCAAAAGGGGGCCCACAAGATACGCAGTATTTT. Residues: CASSPKGGPQDTQYF.

This sequence joins TRBV3-1 (or the pseudogene TRBV3-2) and TRBJ1-4; 8 positions match TRBD1. The V segment lost 3 bases and the J segment 6 bases; nucleotides outside the gene matches: 9. This CDR3 region has 16 residues. Per germline, CDR1 LGHDT and CDR2 YNNKEL (reference sequence). This CDR3 is CASSHKRQGRDEKLFF. The CDR3 DNA reads TGTGCCAGCAGCCATAAAAGACAGGGGAGGGATGAAAAACTGTTTTTT.

The chain has TRBV19 and TRBJ1-2; D remains unclear. Germline CDR1 LNHDA, CDR2 SQIVND (reference sequence). The CDR3 totals 13 residues. Trimming left V 7 bases short and J 2 bases short, with 11 bases between. The chain's CDR3 is CASTPTQNYGYTF. CDR3 nucleotides: TGTGCCAGTACCCCGACTCAAAACTATGGCTACACCTTC.

V gene TRBV28 combines with J gene TRBJ1-4; 8 nucleotides line up with TRBD1. The CDR3 covers 14 residues. The germline CDR1 and CDR2 sequences are MDHEN and SYDVKM. J was trimmed by 10 bases and V by 9 bases; bases with no gene match: 13. CDR3 DNA sequence: TGTGCCAGTCACCCGGGGACAGGCGGGGGAAAACTGTTTTTT. Residues: CASHPGTGGGKLFF.